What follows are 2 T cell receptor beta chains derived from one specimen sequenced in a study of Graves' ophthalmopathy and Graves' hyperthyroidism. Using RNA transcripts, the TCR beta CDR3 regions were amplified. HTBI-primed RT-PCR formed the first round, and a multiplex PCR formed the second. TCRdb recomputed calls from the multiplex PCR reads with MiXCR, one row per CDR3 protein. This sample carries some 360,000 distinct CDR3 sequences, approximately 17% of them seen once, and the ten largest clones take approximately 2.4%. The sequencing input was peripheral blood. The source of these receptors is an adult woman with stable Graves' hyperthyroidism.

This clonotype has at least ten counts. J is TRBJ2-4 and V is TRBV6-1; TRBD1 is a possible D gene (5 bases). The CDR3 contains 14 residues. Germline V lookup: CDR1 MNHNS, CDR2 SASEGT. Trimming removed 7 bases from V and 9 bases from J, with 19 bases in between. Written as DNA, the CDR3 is TGTGCCAGCACCCAGGGTGGCCCTATGGGCATTCAGTACTTC. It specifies CASTQGGPMGIQYF.

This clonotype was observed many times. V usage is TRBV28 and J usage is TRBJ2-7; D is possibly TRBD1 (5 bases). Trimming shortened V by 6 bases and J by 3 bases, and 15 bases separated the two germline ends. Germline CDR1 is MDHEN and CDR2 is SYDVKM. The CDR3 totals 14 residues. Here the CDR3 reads CASSIRVRGYEQYF. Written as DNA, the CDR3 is TGTGCCAGCAGCATCAGGGTTCGAGGCTACGAGCAGTACTTC.